The 3 T cell receptor beta chains reported below all come from one sample, sequenced in a study of shared clonotypes between healthy human individuals (dated by TCRdb to between 2020 and 2021). Receptor libraries were prepared by the immunoSEQ multiplex PCR assay. Imported from immuneACCESS, the table was reduced by TCRdb to in-frame sequences with V and J called. These copies leave out some clones; in studies compared against another copy, an unresolved V gene accounts for under half, and the cause of the remainder is not known. In all, the sample holds roughly 650,000 clones, and roughly 97% of those were seen once. 0.057% of the sample belongs to the ten largest clones. Sequenced input: naive CD4+ T cells sorted from blood. The cell subset or site label on this specimen signifies: CD45RA+ positively selected. The receptor set was obtained from a woman in her twenties or thirties in good health.

This chain joins TRBV18 and TRBJ2-3; 12 bases match TRBD2. CDR1 is KGHSH, CDR2 LQKENI, per germline. The CDR3 runs to 16 residues. After removal of 2 bases from V and 4 bases from J, the junction contained 4 bases not matched to a gene. The CDR3 nucleotides read TGTGCCAGCTCACCAACTAGCGGGAGGAGCCCAGATACGCAGTATTTT. As protein: CASSPTSGRSPDTQYF.

This chain uses TRBV5-8 with TRBJ2-2; the D gene is possibly TRBD2 (5 bases). The CDR3 contains 15 residues. V was clipped by 4 bases and J by 4 bases, with 14 bases between them. CDR1 and CDR2 from the germline V gene are SGHTS and YDEGEE. CDR3 in amino acids: CASSMLGVGTGELFF. The CDR3 nucleotides are TGTGCCAGCAGCATGCTCGGGGTAGGCACCGGGGAGCTGTTTTTT.

The chain combines TRBV27 with TRBJ1-3, with unresolved D. Trimming pared 6 bases from V and 0 bases from J, leaving 6 bases between. Germline V gives CDR1 MNHEY, CDR2 SMNVEV (reference sequence). CDR3 size: 13 residues. CDR3 in amino acids: CASREFSGNTIYF. In nucleotides, the CDR3 is TGTGCCAGCAGGGAGTTCTCTGGAAACACCATATATTTT.